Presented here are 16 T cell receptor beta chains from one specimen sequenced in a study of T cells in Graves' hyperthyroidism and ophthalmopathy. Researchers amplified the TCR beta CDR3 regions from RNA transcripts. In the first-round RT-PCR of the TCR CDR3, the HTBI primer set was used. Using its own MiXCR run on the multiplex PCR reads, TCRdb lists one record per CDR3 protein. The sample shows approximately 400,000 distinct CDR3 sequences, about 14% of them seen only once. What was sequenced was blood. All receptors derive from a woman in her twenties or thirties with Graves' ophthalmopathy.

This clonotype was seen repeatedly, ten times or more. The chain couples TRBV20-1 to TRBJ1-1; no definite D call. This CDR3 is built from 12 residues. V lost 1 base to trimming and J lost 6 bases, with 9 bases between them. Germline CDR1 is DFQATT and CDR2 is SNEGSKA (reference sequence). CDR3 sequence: CSARVKRSEAFF. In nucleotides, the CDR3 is TGCAGTGCTAGAGTTAAGCGTTCTGAAGCTTTCTTT.

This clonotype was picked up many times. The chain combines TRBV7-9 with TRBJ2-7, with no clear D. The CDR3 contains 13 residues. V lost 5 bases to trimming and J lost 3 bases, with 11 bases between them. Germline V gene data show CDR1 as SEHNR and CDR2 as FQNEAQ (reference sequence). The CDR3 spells CASSPGIYYEQYF. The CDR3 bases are TGTGCCAGCAGCCCTGGGATATACTACGAGCAGTACTTC.

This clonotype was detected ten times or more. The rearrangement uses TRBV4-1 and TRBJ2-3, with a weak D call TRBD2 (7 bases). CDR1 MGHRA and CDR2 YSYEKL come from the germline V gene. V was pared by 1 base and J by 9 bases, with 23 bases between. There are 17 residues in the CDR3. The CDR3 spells CASSQAGTNGPQGTQYF. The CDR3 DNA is TGCGCCAGCAGCCAAGCCGGGACTAACGGCCCACAGGGAACGCAGTATTTT.

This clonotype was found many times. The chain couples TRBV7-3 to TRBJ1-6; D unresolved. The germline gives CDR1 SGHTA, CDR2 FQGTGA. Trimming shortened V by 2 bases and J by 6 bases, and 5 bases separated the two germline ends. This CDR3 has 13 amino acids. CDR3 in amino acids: CASSLGFNSPLHF. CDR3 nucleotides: TGTGCCAGCAGCTTAGGGTTTAATTCACCCCTCCACTTT. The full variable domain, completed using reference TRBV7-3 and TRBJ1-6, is GAGVSQTPSNKVTEKGKYVELRCDPISGHTALYWYRQSLGQGPEFLIYFQGTGAADDSGLPNDRFFAVRPEGSVSTLKIQRTERGDSAVYLCASSLGFNSPLHFGNGTRLTVT.

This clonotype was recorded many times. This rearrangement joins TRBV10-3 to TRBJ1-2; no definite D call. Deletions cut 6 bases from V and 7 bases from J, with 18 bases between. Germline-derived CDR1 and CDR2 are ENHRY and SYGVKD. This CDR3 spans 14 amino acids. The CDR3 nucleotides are TGTGCCATCAGAAAGGAAGAAGTAGCTAGTGGCTACACCTTC. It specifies CAIRKEEVASGYTF.

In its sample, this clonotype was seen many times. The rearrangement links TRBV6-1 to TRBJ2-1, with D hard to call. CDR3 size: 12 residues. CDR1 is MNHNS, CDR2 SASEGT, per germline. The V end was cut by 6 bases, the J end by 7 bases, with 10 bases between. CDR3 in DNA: TGTGCCAGCAGCAAACGAACGAATGAGCAGTTCTTC. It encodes CASSKRTNEQFF.

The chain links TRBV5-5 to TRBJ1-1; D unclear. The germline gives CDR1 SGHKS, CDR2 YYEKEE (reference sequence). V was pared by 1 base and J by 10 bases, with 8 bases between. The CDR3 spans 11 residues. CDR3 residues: CASSLSAGAFF. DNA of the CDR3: TGTGCCAGCAGCTTGTCCGCTGGAGCTTTCTTT.

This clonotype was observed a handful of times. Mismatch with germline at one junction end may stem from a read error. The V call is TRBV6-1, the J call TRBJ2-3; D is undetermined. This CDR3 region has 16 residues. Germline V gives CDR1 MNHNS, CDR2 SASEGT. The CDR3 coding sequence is TGTGCCAGCAGTGGAACATTCAACTCAGGCACAGATACGCGGTATTTT. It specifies CASSGTFNSGTDTRYF.

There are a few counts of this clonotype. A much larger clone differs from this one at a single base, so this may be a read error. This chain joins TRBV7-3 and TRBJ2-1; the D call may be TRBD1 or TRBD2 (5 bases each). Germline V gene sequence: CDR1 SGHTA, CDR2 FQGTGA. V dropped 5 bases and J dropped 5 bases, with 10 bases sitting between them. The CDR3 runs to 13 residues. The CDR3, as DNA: TGTGCCAGCAGCAGGGGACCTAACAATGAGCAGTTCTTC. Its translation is CASSRGPNNEQFF.

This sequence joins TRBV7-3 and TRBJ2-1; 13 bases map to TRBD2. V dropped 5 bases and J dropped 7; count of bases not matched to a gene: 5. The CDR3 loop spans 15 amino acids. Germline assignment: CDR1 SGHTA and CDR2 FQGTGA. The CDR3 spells CASSKLAGGANEQFF. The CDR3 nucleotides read TGTGCCAGCAGCAAACTAGCGGGGGGGGCTAATGAGCAGTTCTTC. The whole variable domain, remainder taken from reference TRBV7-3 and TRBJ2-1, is GAGVSQTPSNKVTEKGKYVELRCDPISGHTALYWYRQSLGQGPEFLIYFQGTGAADDSGLPNDRFFAVRPEGSVSTLKIQRTERGDSAVYLCASSKLAGGANEQFFGPGTRLTVL.

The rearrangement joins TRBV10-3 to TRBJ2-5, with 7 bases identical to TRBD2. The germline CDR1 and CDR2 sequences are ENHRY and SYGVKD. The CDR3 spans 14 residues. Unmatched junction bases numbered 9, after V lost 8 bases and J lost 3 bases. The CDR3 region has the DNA TGTGCCATCGCGGGGGTCGGGACCAAAGAGACCCAGTACTTC. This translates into CAIAGVGTKETQYF.

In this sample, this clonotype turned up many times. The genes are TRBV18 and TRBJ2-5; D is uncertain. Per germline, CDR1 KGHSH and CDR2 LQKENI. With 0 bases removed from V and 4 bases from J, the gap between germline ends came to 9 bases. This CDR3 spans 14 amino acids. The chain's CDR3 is CASSPPGSSETQYF. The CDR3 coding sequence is TGTGCCAGCTCACCACCAGGGTCATCAGAGACCCAGTACTTC.

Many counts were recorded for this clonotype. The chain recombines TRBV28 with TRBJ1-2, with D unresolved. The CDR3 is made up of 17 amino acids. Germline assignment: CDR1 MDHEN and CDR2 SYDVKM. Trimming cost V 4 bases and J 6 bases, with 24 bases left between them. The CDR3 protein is CASSSQGVSRVIDGYTF. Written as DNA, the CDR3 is TGTGCCAGCAGTTCTCAAGGCGTGAGTCGGGTGATCGATGGCTACACCTTC.

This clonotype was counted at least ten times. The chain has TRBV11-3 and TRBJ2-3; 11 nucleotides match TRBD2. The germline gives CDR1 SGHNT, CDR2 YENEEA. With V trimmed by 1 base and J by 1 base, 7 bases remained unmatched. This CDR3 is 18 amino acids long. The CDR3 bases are TGTGCCAGCAGCTTAGGTGCCCTAGCGGGGGGCGGCACAGATACGCAGTATTTT. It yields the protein CASSLGALAGGGTDTQYF. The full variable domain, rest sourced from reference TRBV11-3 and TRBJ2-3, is EAGVVQSPRYKIIEKKQPVAFWCNPISGHNTLYWYLQNLGQGPELLIRYENEEAVDDSQLPKDRFSAERLKGVDSTLKIQPAELGDSAVYLCASSLGALAGGGTDTQYFGPGTRLTVL.

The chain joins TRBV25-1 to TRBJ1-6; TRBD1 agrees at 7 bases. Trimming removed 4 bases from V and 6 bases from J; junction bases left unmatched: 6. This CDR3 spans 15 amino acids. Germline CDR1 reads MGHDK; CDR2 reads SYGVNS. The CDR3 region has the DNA TGTGCCAGCAGTGTTTGGGACAGTACTAATTCACCCCTCCACTTT. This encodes CASSVWDSTNSPLHF.

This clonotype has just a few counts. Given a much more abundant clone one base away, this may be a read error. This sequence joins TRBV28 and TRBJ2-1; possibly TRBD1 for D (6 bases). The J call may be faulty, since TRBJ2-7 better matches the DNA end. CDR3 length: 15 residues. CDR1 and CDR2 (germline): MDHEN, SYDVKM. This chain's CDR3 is CASNEQGGLYNEQYF. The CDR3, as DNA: TGTGCCAGCAATGAACAGGGCGGCCTATACAATGAGCAGTACTTC.